This T cell receptor (beta chain) is from a study of regulatory T cells in long-lasting Graves disease. This clonotype was recorded at least ten times. Libraries of TCR beta came from iRepertoire HTBI primers plus Arm-PCR of CDR3 regions. TCRdb analysed the multiplex PCR reads with MiXCR anew, one entry per CDR3 protein. The sample lists 350,000 to 500,000 distinct CDR3 sequences; about 17% were seen once. Time point denoted: newly diagnosed GD, antithyroid drugs for less than 3 months. RNA extracted from PBMCs served as the sequencing template. The length of the CDR3 is 14 residues. CDR1 SEHNR and CDR2 FQNEAQ come from the germline V gene (reference sequence). V shed 1 base and J 9 bases; nucleotides not matched to a gene: 8. This same sample was also taken into another study, of T cells in Graves' hyperthyroidism and ophthalmopathy.

The specimen comprised peripheral blood mononuclear cells (PBMCs), sampled at new diagnosis, from a patient treated with antithyroid drugs. This rearrangement joins TRBV7-9 to TRBJ2-5; 7 bases match TRBD2. The TCR was taken from a woman between 18 and 29 years old with Graves disease. This CDR3 is CASSLVAGVSAQYF. The CDR3 DNA reads as TGTGCCAGCAGCTTAGTTGCGGGGGTCTCGGCCCAGTACTTC.